The clone carrying this T cell receptor (beta chain) has a single count. Its antigen is unidentified. This entry is derived from a study of metastatic and nonmetastatic thyroid tumors. Study-wide background: Comparison of repertoires was carried out across blood and tumor or nodule tissue from malignant and benign thyroid patients.

Study-level points and caveats: A significant increase in TCR beta diversity was reportedly seen in malignant thyroid tumors relative to benign nodules, in blood and tumor.

Germline CDR1 SGHTA, CDR2 FQGNSA. V lost 1 base, J lost 9 bases, and 13 bases lay in between. The CDR3 spans 15 residues. Per the study methods: Clinicopathological groups of papillary thyroid cancer showed CDR3 differences that were used to build a distant-metastasis classifier. MiXCR reprocessed the PCR reads for TCRdb. TCRdb, rather than the study authors, made the V and J calls. The table shows tens of thousands of clones, with 20% to 25% occurring only once. Patients were all untreated before their thyroid surgery. The chain combines TRBV7-2 with TRBJ1-6; D unclear. The sequence came from a male donor with papillary thyroid cancer or a benign thyroid nodule (not recorded which). Some clones in this sample may be carry-over from other donors' samples. The specimen was blood. The CDR3 DNA is TGTGCCAGCAGCTTAGAGGCAGGATTTCGTTCACCCCTCCACTTT. This sequence encodes CASSLEAGFRSPLHF.